The 19 T cell receptor beta chains below all came from one sample that was sequenced in a study of blood T cells in healthy people across ages. A second PCR, run for about 7 to 11 cycles, used a sample-barcoded 5' primer plus a J-beta primer mix. TCRdb used MiXCR to reprocess the 5' RACE reads, holding one entry per CDR3 protein. The table has 1.6 million or so distinct CDR3 sequences, 30% to 40% seen once; the top ten hold about 11%. The specimen sequenced was blood. Receptors were obtained from a woman aged 30 to 39 in good health.

This clonotype has only a few counts. The chain uses TRBV5-1 and TRBJ2-7, with D perhaps TRBD2 (5 bases). The CDR3 loop spans 14 amino acids. V lost 1 base and J 4 bases, leaving 12 bases between the germline ends. Per the germline V gene, CDR1 is SGHRS and CDR2 is YFSETQ. The CDR3, as DNA: TGCGCCAGCAGCTTGCGGGGAGTTCAGTACGAGCAGTACTTC. Protein: CASSLRGVQYEQYF.

There are a few counts of this clonotype. This chain links TRBV27 with TRBJ2-7, with 8 bases identical to TRBD2. J lost 0 bases, V lost 5 bases, and 6 bases had no gene match. The CDR3 has 15 amino acids. Germline V gives CDR1 MNHEY, CDR2 SMNVEV (reference sequence). The CDR3, as DNA: TGTGCCAGCAGTCACGGGGGGGGCGCCTCCTACGAGCAGTACTTC. Translating gives CASSHGGGASYEQYF.

As regards this clonotype: A much larger clone is a single base away; this may be a read error. The rearrangement uses TRBV20-1 and TRBJ1-2; 9 nucleotides line up with TRBD1. This CDR3 spans 13 amino acids. In germline, CDR1 is DFQATT, CDR2 SNEGSKA (reference sequence). Trimming took 2 bases from V and 10 from J; bases not matched to a gene: 8. The CDR3 nucleotides are TGCAGTGCTAGACCCGGGACAGGGATCGACTACACCTTC. Translation: CSARPGTGIDYTF.

V and J are TRBV28 and TRBJ2-3, with a tentative D call TRBD2 (7 bases). Germline V gene lookup returns CDR1 MDHEN and CDR2 SYDVKM. Trimming left V 6 bases short and J 2 bases short, with 21 bases between. This CDR3 region has 17 residues. This CDR3 reads CASSHRLGGGNTDTQYF. The CDR3, as DNA: TGTGCCAGCAGCCATCGATTAGGGGGAGGGAACACAGATACGCAGTATTTT.

Details on this clonotype: A much larger clone differs by one base, so this may be a read error. V is TRBV5-1 and J is TRBJ2-3; 11 nucleotides align to TRBD2. Germline CDR1 SGHRS, CDR2 YFSETQ. CDR3 length: 17 amino acids. V shed 7 bases and J 3 bases; nucleotides not matched to a gene: 13. As DNA, the CDR3 is TGCGCCAGCTGCCACAGAGTAGCGGGGGGGCTGACAGATACGCAGTATTTT. Its translation is CASCHRVAGGLTDTQYF.

In nucleotides, the CDR3 is TGTGCCAGCAGTGTGGGTTCTTTCGCGCCAGACTACGAGCAGTACTTC. This translates into CASSVGSFAPDYEQYF. This rearrangement joins TRBV6-1 to TRBJ2-5, with no clear D. The J call is in doubt because the DNA end fits TRBJ2-7 better. The CDR3 sequence is 16 residues long. CDR1 and CDR2 from the germline V gene are MNHNS and SASEGT.

The chain couples TRBV4-1 to TRBJ2-5, with 7 bases lining up with TRBD2. This CDR3 contains 15 residues. Per the germline V gene, CDR1 is MGHRA and CDR2 is YSYEKL. J lost 4 bases, V lost 1 base, and 6 bases had no gene match. DNA for the CDR3: TGCGCCAGCAGCCAAGCTATCAGGGAGGGAGAGACCCAGTACTTC. It translates to CASSQAIREGETQYF.

In the case of this clonotype: No DNA is shown, since the ends of the CDR3 on it are uncertain; the CDR3 is the one TCRdb lists. The gene calls are TRBV28 and TRBJ1-2; the table assigns TRBD1, which was not confirmed against the DNA. Inclusive of both ends, the CDR3 amounts to 14 amino acids. From germline, CDR1 is MDHEN and CDR2 SYDVKM. CDR3 residues: CASSSSGQHYGYTF.

The chain couples TRBV7-3 to TRBJ2-7; D possibly corresponds to TRBD1 (7 bases). This CDR3 spans 15 amino acids. Looked up from germline, CDR1 is SGHTA and CDR2 is FQGTGA. V dropped 5 bases and J dropped 4 bases, with 18 bases sitting between them. In DNA, the CDR3 is TGTGCCAGCAGCAGCCAGGGGGGAGGTGGATACGAGCAGTACTTC. Translating gives CASSSQGGGGYEQYF.

This clonotype was seen ten or more times. The rearrangement joins TRBV4-1 to TRBJ1-2; D gene ambiguous. The CDR3 contains 15 residues. CDR1 and CDR2 (germline): MGHRA, YSYEKL. V lost 0 bases and J lost 6, with 14 bases in between. CDR3 DNA: TGCGCCAGCAGCCAAGAGCACCCGACACGCAATGGCTACACCTTC. Its translation is CASSQEHPTRNGYTF.

The chain couples TRBV5-1 to TRBJ2-1, with 10 bases fitting TRBD2. CDR1 is SGHRS and CDR2 is YFSETQ in the germline V gene. CDR3 length equals 18 residues. V lost 4 bases to trimming and J lost 0 bases; unmatched junction nucleotides: 10. DNA for the CDR3: TGCGCCAGCAGCATTGGTACGAGCGGGAGGGCCTCCTACAATGAGCAGTTCTTC. It codes for CASSIGTSGRASYNEQFF.

This clonotype was seen only a few times. This chain joins TRBV4-1 and TRBJ2-3, with 12 bases aligning to TRBD2. The CDR3 runs 16 residues. The junction had 6 bases not matched to a gene; V was cut back by 1 base and J by 7 bases. Germline CDR1 is MGHRA and CDR2 is YSYEKL. In DNA, the CDR3 is TGCGCCAGCAGCCAAGTGGTCCTAGCGGGAGGGAATACGCAGTATTTT. This gives the protein CASSQVVLAGGNTQYF.

This clonotype has just a few counts. This chain links TRBV12-3 or TRBV12-4 with TRBJ1-6; 8 bases map to TRBD1. The V and J ends lost 4 bases and 7 bases, in that order; junction bases with no gene match: 6. The CDR3 contains 15 residues. Here the CDR3 DNA reads TGTGCCAGCAGTTCGGGGACAGGATTAAATTCACCCCTCCACTTT. Translated, it gives CASSSGTGLNSPLHF.

DNA of the CDR3: TGCGCCAGCAGCTTTAGCGGGAACCTATACAATGAGCAGTTCTTC. Amino acids: CASSFSGNLYNEQFF. This rearrangement joins TRBV5-1 to TRBJ2-1; 8 positions agree with TRBD2. The germline gives CDR1 SGHRS, CDR2 YFSETQ. The CDR3 totals 15 residues. The ends lost 2 bases at V and 4 bases at J; junction bases unmatched: 5.

J is TRBJ2-1 and V is TRBV20-1; 11 nucleotides align to TRBD2. In germline, CDR1 is DFQATT, CDR2 SNEGSKA (reference sequence). CDR3 length: 19 amino acids. Unmatched junction bases numbered 13, after V lost 3 bases and J lost 0 bases. This chain's CDR3 is CSASKGTSGYWSSYNEQFF. The CDR3 bases are TGCAGTGCTAGTAAAGGGACTAGCGGCTACTGGAGCTCCTACAATGAGCAGTTCTTC.

As to this clonotype: It may be a read error: a sequence one base away is much more abundant. This chain links TRBV12-3 or TRBV12-4 with TRBJ2-5, with 9 bases lining up with TRBD1. The CDR3 has 15 amino acids. The CDR3 loop reads CASSSYRGQGEAQYF. Written as DNA, the CDR3 is TGTGCCAGCAGTTCATACAGGGGGCAGGGAGAGGCCCAGTACTTC.

The V and J genes are TRBV20-1 and TRBJ2-2; TRBD1 matches at 12 bases. The CDR3 length is 16 residues. CDR1 is DFQATT and CDR2 is SNEGSKA in the germline V gene (reference sequence). V dropped 1 base and J dropped 7; count of bases not matched to a gene: 7. CDR3 in DNA: TGCAGTGCTAGAGGAGGGGGACAGGGGGCGATCGGGGAGCTGTTTTTT. Translating gives CSARGGGQGAIGELFF.

This clonotype was picked up many times. The chain joins TRBV20-1 to TRBJ2-5; 8 positions match TRBD1. Per germline, CDR1 DFQATT and CDR2 SNEGSKA (reference sequence). The CDR3 consists of 15 residues. Germline trimming cut 0 bases from V and 5 bases from J; bases unmatched to any gene: 8. CDR3 region: CSARDGQGGWETQYF. In DNA form, the CDR3 reads TGCAGTGCTAGAGACGGACAGGGTGGTTGGGAGACCCAGTACTTC.

Only a few counts were recorded for this clonotype. The rearrangement uses TRBV12-3 or TRBV12-4 and TRBJ2-1, with a weak D call TRBD1 (6 bases). The CDR3 sequence is 14 residues long. Deletions cut 4 bases from V and 9 bases from J, with 16 bases between. The CDR3, as DNA: TGTGCCAGCAGTTCGGACAGTGACCTGAGTGAGCAGTTCTTC. It translates to CASSSDSDLSEQFF.